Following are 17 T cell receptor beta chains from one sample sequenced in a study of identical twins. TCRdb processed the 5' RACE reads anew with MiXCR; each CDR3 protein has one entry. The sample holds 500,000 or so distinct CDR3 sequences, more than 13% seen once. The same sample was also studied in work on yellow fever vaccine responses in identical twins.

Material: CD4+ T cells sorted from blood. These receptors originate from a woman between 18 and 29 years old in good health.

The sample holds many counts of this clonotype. This CDR3 is CASSIPQAYGYTF. The CDR3 DNA reads as TGTGCCAGCAGTATTCCTCAGGCTTATGGCTACACCTTC. The chain uses TRBV7-9 and TRBJ1-2; D not certain. This CDR3 is 13 amino acids long. V was clipped by 6 bases and J by 5 bases, with 13 bases between them. The germline CDR1 and CDR2 sequences are SEHNR and FQNEAQ (reference sequence).

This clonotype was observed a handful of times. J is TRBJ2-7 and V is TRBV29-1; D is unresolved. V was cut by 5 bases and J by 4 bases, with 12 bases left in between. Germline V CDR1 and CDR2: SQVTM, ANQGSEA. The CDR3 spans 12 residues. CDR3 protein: CSVQIGVYEQYF. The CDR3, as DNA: TGCAGCGTTCAAATTGGGGTGTACGAGCAGTACTTC.

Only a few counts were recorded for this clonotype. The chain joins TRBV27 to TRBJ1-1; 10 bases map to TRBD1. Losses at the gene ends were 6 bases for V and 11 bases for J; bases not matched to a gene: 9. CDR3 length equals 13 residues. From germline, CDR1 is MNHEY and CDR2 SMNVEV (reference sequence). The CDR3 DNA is TGTGCCAGCAGGGCGACAGGGGGCGCGGGCGCTTTCTTT. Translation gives CASRATGGAGAFF.

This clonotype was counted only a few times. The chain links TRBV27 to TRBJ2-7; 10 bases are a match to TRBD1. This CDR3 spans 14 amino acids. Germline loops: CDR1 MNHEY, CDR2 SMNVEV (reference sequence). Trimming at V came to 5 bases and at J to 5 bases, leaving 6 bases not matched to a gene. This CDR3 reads CASSLTTGGDEQYF. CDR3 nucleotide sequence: TGTGCCAGCAGTCTCACGACAGGGGGCGACGAGCAGTACTTC.

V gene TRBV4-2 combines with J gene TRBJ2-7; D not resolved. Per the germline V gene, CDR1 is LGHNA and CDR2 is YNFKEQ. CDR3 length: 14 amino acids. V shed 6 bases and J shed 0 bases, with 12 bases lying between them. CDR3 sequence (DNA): TGTGCCAGCAGTCAAACCAGGAGCTCCTACGAGCAGTACTTC. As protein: CASSQTRSSYEQYF.

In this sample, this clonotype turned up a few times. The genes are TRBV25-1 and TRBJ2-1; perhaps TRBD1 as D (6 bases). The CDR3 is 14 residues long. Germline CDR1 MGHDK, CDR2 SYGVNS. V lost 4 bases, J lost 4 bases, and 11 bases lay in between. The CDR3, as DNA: TGTGCCAGCAGTGTTACACAGGGTTACAATGAGCAGTTCTTC. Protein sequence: CASSVTQGYNEQFF.

The CDR3: CSARDLYTQYF. CDR3 nucleotides: TGCAGTGCTAGAGATCTCTATACGCAGTATTTT. The chain recombines TRBV20-1 with TRBJ2-3, with unresolved D. V was trimmed by 0 bases and J by 7 bases, leaving 5 bases between them. The CDR3 consists of 11 residues. Germline CDR1 reads DFQATT; CDR2 reads SNEGSKA (reference sequence).

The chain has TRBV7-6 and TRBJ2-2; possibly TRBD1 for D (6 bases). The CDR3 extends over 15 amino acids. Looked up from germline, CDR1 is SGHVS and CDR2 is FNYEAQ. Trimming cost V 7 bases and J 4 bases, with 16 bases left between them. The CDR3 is CASTLVGALTGELFF. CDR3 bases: TGTGCCAGCACCCTCGTGGGGGCGCTCACCGGGGAGCTGTTTTTT.

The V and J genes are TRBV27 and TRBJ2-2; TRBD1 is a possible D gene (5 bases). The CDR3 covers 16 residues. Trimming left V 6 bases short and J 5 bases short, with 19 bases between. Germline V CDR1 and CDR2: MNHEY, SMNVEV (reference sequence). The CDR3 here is CASSYLRQLSTGELFF. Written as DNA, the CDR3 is TGTGCCAGCAGCTACCTACGACAGTTATCTACCGGGGAGCTGTTTTTT.

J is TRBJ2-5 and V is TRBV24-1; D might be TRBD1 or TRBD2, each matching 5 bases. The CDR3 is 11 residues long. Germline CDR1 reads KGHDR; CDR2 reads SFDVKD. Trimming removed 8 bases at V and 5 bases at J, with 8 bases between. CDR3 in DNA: TGTGCCACCATGAGGGGCGAGACCCAGTACTTC. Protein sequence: CATMRGETQYF.

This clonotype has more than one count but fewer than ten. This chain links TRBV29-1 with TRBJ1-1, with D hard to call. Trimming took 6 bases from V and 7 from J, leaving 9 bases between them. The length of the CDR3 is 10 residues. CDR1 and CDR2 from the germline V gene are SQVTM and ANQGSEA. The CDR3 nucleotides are TGCAGCGTAGTTAGTTATGAAGCTTTCTTT. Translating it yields CSVVSYEAFF.

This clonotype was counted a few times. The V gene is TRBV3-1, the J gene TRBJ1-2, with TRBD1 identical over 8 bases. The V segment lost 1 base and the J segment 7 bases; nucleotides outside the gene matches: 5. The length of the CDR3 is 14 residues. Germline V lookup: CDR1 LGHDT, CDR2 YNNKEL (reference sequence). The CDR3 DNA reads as TGTGCCAGCAGCCAAGGGCAGGGGGCTGCTGGCTACACCTTC. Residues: CASSQGQGAAGYTF.

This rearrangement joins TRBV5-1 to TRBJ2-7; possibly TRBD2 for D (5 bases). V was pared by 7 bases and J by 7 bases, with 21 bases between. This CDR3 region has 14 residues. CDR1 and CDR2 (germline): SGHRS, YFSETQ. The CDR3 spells CASRHPDRPGEQYF. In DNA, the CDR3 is TGCGCCAGCCGCCATCCCGATCGGCCGGGGGAGCAGTACTTC.

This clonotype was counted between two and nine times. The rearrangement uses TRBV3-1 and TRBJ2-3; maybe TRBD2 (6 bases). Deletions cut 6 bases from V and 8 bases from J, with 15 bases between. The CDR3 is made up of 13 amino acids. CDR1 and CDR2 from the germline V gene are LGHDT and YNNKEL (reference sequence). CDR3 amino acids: CASRGPVGGTQYF. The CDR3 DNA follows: TGTGCCAGCAGAGGACCCGTCGGGGGTACGCAGTATTTT.

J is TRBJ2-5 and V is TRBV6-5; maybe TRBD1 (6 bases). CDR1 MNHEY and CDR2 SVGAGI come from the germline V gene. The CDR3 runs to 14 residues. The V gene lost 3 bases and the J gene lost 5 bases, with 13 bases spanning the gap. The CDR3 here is CASSYSGAAETQYF. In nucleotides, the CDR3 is TGTGCCAGCAGTTATTCAGGGGCTGCGGAGACCCAGTACTTC.

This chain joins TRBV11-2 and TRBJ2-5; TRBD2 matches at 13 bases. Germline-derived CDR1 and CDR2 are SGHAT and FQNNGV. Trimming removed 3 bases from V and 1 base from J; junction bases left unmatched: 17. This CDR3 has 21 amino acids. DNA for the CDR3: TGTGCCAGCAGCTTTTTGGCTAAAACAATGGGACTAGCGGGGACCCAAGAGACCCAGTACTTC. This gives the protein CASSFLAKTMGLAGTQETQYF.

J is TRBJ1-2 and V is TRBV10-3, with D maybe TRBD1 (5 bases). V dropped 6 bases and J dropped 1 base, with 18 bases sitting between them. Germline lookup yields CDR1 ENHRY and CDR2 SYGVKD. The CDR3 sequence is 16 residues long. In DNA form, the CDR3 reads TGTGCCATCAGCGCTCCAGACAGAGACTTTAACTATGGCTACACCTTC. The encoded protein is CAISAPDRDFNYGYTF.